This T cell receptor (beta chain) was profiled in a study of response to subunit inactivated influenza vaccine. A few counts support this clonotype. Its antigen is as yet unknown. TCRdb re-called the RT-PCR reads through MiXCR, storing one row per CDR3 protein. The repertoire holds around 470,000 distinct CDR3 sequences, with approximately 7.2% as singletons. Regarding the study as a whole: Authors proposed each seasonal influenza vaccination draws in few new T cells.

The germline CDR1 and CDR2 sequences are DFQATT and SNEGSKA (reference sequence). This CDR3 comprises 17 residues. The J segment lost 2 bases and the V segment lost 1 base, leaving 12 bases of the junction unmatched. The sequence came from a man aged 45 to 70 who received an inactivated influenza vaccine. The genes are TRBV20-1 and TRBJ2-3, with 7 bases matching TRBD1. The sequences come from PBMCs from blood, collected about 24 months after vaccination. CDR3: CSARGLIGQANTDTQYF. Here the CDR3 DNA reads TGCAGTGCTAGAGGATTAATCGGACAGGCCAACACAGATACGCAGTATTTT.